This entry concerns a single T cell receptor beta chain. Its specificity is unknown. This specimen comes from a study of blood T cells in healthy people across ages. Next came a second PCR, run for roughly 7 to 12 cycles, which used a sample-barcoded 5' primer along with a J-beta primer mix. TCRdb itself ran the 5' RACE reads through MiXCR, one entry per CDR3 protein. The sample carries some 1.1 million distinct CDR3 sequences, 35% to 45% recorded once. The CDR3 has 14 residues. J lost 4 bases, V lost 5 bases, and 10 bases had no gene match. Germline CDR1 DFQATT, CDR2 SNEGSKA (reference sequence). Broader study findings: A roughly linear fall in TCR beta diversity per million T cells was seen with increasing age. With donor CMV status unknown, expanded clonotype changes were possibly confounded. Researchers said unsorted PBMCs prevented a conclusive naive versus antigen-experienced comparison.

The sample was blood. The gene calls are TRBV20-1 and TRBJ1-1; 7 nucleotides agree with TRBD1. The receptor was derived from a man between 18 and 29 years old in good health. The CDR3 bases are TGCAGTGCTGGAAAACAGGGGCTGAGCACTGAAGCTTTCTTT. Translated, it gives CSAGKQGLSTEAFF.